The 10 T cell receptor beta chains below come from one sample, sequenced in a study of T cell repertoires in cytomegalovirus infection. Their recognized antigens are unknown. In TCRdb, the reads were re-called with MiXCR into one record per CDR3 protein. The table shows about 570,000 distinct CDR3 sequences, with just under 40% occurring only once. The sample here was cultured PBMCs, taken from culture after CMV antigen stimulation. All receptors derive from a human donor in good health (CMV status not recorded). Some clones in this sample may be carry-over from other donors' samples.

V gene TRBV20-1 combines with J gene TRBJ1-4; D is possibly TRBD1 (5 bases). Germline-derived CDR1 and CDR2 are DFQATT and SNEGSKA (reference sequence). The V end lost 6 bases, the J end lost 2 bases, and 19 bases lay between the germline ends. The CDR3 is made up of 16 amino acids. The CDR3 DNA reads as TGCAGTGCCCCGGGGACCGAAGTTCGGACTAATGAAAAACTGTTTTTT. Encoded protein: CSAPGTEVRTNEKLFF.

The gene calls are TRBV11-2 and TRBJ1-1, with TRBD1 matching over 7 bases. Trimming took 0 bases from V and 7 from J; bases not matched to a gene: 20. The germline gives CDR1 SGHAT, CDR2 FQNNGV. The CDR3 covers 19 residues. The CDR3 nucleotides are TGTGCCAGCAGCTTAGATCAAGGAACGGGAGACAGGGTAAACTATGAAGCTTTCTTT. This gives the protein CASSLDQGTGDRVNYEAFF.

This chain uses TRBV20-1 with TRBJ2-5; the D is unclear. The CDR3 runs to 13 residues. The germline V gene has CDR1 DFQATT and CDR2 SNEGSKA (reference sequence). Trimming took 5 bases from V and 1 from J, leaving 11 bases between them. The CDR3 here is CSAVQISQETQYF. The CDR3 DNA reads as TGCAGTGCTGTACAGATTAGCCAAGAGACCCAGTACTTC.

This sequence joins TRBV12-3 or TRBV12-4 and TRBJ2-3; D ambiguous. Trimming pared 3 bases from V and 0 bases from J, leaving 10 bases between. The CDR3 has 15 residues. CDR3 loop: CASSFQATSTDTQYF. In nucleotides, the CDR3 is TGTGCCAGCAGTTTTCAGGCCACTAGCACAGATACGCAGTATTTT.

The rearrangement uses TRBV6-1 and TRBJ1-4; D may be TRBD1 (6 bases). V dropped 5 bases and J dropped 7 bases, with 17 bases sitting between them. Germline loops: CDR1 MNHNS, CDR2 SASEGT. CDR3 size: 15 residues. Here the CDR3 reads CASSPPGGGREKLFF. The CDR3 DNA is TGTGCCAGCAGTCCTCCGGGGGGCGGACGTGAAAAACTGTTTTTT.

The CDR3 spells CASSPTTGLNEQFF. In nucleotides, the CDR3 is TGTGCCAGCAGCCCTACGACAGGGCTCAATGAGCAGTTCTTC. This rearrangement joins TRBV7-2 to TRBJ2-1; 7 bases agree with TRBD1. The CDR3 extends over 14 amino acids. V lost 5 bases to trimming and J lost 6 bases; unmatched junction nucleotides: 7. Germline values: CDR1 SGHTA, CDR2 FQGNSA.

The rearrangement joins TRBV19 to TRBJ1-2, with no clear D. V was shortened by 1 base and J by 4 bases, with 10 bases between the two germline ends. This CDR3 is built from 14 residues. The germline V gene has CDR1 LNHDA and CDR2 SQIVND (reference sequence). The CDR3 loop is CASSIAHKGYGYTF. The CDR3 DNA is TGTGCCAGTAGTATAGCCCATAAGGGCTATGGCTACACCTTC.

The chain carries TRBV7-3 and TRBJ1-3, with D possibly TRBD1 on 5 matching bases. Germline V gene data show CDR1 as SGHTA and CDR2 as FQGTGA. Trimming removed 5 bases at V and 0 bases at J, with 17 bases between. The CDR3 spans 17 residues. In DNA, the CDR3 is TGTGCCAGCAGCCCGCGGGGGGGTAAGGGCTCTGGAAACACCATATATTTT. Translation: CASSPRGGKGSGNTIYF.

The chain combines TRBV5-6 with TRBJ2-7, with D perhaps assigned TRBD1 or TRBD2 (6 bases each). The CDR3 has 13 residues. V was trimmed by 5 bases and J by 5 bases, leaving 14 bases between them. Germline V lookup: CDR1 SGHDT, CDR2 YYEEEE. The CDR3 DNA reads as TGTGCCAGCAGATTAGGAGGGGGTGACGAGCAGTACTTC. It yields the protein CASRLGGGDEQYF.

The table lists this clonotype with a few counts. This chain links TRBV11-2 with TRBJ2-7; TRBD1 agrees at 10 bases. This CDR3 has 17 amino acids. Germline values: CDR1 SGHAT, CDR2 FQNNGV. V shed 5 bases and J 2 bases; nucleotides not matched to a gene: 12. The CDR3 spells CASSPMGWDRGTYEQYF. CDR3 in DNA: TGTGCCAGCAGCCCAATGGGTTGGGACAGGGGAACCTACGAGCAGTACTTC. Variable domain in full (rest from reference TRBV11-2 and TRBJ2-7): EAGVAQSPRYKIIEKRQSVAFWCNPISGHATLYWYQQILGQGPKLLIQFQNNGVVDDSQLPKDRFSAERLKGVDSTLKIQPAKLEDSAVYLCASSPMGWDRGTYEQYFGPGTRLTVT.